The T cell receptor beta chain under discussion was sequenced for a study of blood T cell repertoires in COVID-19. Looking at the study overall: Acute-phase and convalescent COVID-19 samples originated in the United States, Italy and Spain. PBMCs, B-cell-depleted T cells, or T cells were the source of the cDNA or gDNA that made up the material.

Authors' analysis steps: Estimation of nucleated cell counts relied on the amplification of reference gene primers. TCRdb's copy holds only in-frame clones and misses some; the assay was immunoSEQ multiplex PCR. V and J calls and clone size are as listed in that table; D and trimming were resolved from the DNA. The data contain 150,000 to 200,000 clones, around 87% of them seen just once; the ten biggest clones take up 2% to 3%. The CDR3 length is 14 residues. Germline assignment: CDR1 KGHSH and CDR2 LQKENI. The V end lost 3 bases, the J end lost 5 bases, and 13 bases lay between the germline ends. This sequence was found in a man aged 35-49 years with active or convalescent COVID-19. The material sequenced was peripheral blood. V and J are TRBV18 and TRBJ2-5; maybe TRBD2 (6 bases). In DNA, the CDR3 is TGTGCCAGCTCACCGACCCGCGGGGAGGAGACCCAGTACTTC. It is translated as CASSPTRGEETQYF.